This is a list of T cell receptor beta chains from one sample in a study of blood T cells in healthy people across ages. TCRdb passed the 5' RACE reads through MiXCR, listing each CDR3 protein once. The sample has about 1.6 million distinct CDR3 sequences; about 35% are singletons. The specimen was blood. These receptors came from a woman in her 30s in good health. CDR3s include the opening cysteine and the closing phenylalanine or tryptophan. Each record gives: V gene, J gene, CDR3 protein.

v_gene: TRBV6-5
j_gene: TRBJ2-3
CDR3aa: CASSYRGRDTQYF

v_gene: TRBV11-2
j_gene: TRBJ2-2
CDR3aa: CASRFTTGELFF

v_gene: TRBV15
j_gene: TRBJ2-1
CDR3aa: CATSRDRGARNEQFF

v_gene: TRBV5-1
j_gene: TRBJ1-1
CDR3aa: CASSRGTENTEAFF

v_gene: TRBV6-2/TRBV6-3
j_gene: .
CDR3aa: CASSGGRTYEQYF

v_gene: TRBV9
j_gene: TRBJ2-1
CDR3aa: CASSVAGGVAYNEQFF

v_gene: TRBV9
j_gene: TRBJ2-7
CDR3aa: CANSSPSSGTYEQYF

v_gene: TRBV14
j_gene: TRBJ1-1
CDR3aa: CASSQGRGLLNTEAFF

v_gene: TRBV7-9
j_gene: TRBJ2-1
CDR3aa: CASSLVTGLNTGELFF

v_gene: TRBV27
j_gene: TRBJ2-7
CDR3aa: CASSRDPNSYEQYF